Shown below are 10 T cell receptor beta chains from a single sample sequenced in a study of T cells after yellow fever vaccination (dated by TCRdb to about 2019). Library generation was performed with 5' RACE. For sequencing, an Illumina HiSeq 2500 was employed. TCRdb reanalyzed the raw reads on its own, using fastp at Q25 for trimming and MiXCR for clone calling, and kept in-frame beta chains. Identical CDR3 protein sequences are pooled into one entry, listed with their most common genes and DNA. The sample data list approximately 350,000 distinct CDR3 sequences, and 11% of these were observed just once. The ten most abundant clones make up 18% of the sample. The treatment or condition label here, explained by the study, means: live attenuated yellow fever vaccine strain. Source: PBMCs, taken on the day of the first yellow fever vaccination. The source of these receptors is a man between 18 and 29 years old who received the YFV17D yellow fever vaccine.

The chain uses TRBV6-5 and TRBJ1-6; 9 bases are shared with TRBD1. This CDR3 has 17 residues. After removal of 2 bases from V and 10 bases from J, the junction contained 12 bases not matched to a gene. CDR1 and CDR2 (germline): MNHEY, SVGAGI. The CDR3 is CASSYSAGDRAISPLHF. As DNA, the CDR3 is TGTGCCAGCAGTTACAGTGCAGGGGACAGGGCGATCTCACCCCTCCACTTT.

This clonotype showed up just a few times. This sequence joins TRBV5-1 and TRBJ1-2, with D maybe TRBD1 (6 bases). Looked up from germline, CDR1 is SGHRS and CDR2 is YFSETQ. Trimming removed 2 bases at V and 3 bases at J, with 14 bases between. The CDR3 length is 15 residues. As DNA, the CDR3 is TGCGCCAGCAGCTTAGTCGGGACACAATACTATGGCTACACCTTC. Amino acids: CASSLVGTQYYGYTF.

The V call is TRBV28, the J call TRBJ2-7; no definite D call. V shed 3 bases and J shed 6 bases, with 9 bases lying between them. The CDR3 has 12 residues. Germline V gene lookup returns CDR1 MDHEN and CDR2 SYDVKM. CDR3 in DNA: TGTGCCAGCAGTTTGAAGGTCTCCGAGCAGTACTTC. This translates into CASSLKVSEQYF.

About this clonotype: Mismatch with germline at one junction end may stem from a read error. The V call is TRBV7-9, the J call TRBJ2-5; the D gene is possibly TRBD1 (5 bases). Germline lookup yields CDR1 SEHNR and CDR2 FQNEAQ (reference sequence). The CDR3 extends over 14 amino acids. The CDR3 loop is CASRAETGREAQYF. CDR3 coding DNA: TGTGCCAGCAGGGCCGAAACAGGAAGAGAGGCCCAGTACTTC.

The V call is TRBV7-2, the J call TRBJ2-3; 8 bases match TRBD1. The CDR3 consists of 17 residues. Germline CDR1 SGHTA, CDR2 FQGNSA. V trimming: 5 bases; J trimming: 6 bases; junction bases outside the gene matches: 16. The CDR3 DNA sequence: TGTGCCAGCAGCCCAGGATGGAGACAGGGGCCGCGGGATACGCAGTATTTT. Residues: CASSPGWRQGPRDTQYF.

This clonotype was recorded many times. The chain's CDR3 is CASSLGAGGQPQHF. The DNA of the CDR3 is TGTGCCAGCAGCTTAGGGGCGGGCGGTCAGCCCCAGCATTTT. The rearrangement uses TRBV7-8 and TRBJ1-5; D is uncertain. The germline V gene encodes CDR1 SGHVS and CDR2 FQNEAQ. This CDR3 is 14 amino acids long. The V gene lost 1 base and the J gene lost 6 bases, with 10 bases spanning the gap.

This clonotype came up a few times. The chain uses TRBV27 and TRBJ2-2; perhaps D is TRBD1 or TRBD2 (6 bases each). Germline CDR1 MNHEY, CDR2 SMNVEV (reference sequence). There are 15 residues in the CDR3. The V end was cut by 6 bases, the J end by 5 bases, with 16 bases between. CDR3 in DNA: TGTGCCAGCAGCCCCCCGGGGGCCTGGACCGGGGAGCTGTTTTTT. Protein: CASSPPGAWTGELFF.

V gene TRBV14 combines with J gene TRBJ1-1, with unresolved D. The CDR3 loop spans 14 amino acids. Trimming left V 0 bases short and J 6 bases short, with 11 bases between. Germline-derived CDR1 and CDR2 are SGHDN and FVKESK. The CDR3 DNA reads TGTGCCAGCAGCCAAGATCCTTTCTTCTCTGAAGCTTTCTTT. It encodes CASSQDPFFSEAFF.

This clonotype was counted many times. V gene TRBV5-1 combines with J gene TRBJ1-1, with D unresolved. Germline CDR1 reads SGHRS; CDR2 reads YFSETQ. There are 15 residues in the CDR3. V lost 0 bases, J lost 8 bases, and 17 bases lay in between. DNA for the CDR3: TGCGCCAGCAGCTTGGGGCCGGGGAGGGAAGCCGAAGCTTTCTTT. Encoded protein: CASSLGPGREAEAFF.

This chain joins TRBV4-3 and TRBJ1-2, with a weak D call TRBD1 (5 bases). V was clipped by 0 bases and J by 4 bases, with 9 bases between them. CDR1 and CDR2 from the germline V gene are LGHNA and YSLEER. The CDR3 is 14 amino acids. The CDR3 here is CASSQESGPYGYTF. CDR3 DNA sequence: TGCGCCAGCAGCCAAGAGTCAGGGCCCTATGGCTACACCTTC.